These 20 T cell receptor beta chains came from one sample sequenced in a study of blood T cell repertoires in COVID-19. Libraries were prepared by immunoSEQ multiplex PCR; TCRdb keeps only in-frame clonotypes and omits some of them. The data show around 140,000 clones, with over 70% seen just once and about 2% held by the top ten. Source material: peripheral blood. These receptors all come from a woman aged 55-75 years with acute or convalescent COVID-19.

This clone has only a few counts. The chain links TRBV15 to TRBJ2-3; the match to TRBD2 covers 9 bases. Germline lookup yields CDR1 LNHNV and CDR2 YYDKDF (reference sequence). This CDR3 spans 15 amino acids. The V segment lost 3 bases and the J segment 3 bases; nucleotides outside the gene matches: 4. CDR3: CATSSYSGSTDTQYF. Here the CDR3 DNA reads TGTGCCACCAGCAGTTATAGCGGGAGTACAGATACGCAGTATTTT.

This chain uses TRBV27 with TRBJ2-1; unclear D gene. The length of the CDR3 is 14 residues. Per the germline V gene, CDR1 is MNHEY and CDR2 is SMNVEV (reference sequence). With 3 bases removed from V and 2 bases from J, the gap between germline ends came to 8 bases. The CDR3 nucleotides are TGTGCCAGCAGTTTGGTTAGCCCCTACAATGAGCAGTTCTTC. It yields the protein CASSLVSPYNEQFF.

The V gene is TRBV3-1 (or the pseudogene TRBV3-2), the J gene TRBJ2-5; 10 nucleotides match TRBD2. J gave up 5 bases and V 4 bases, and 13 bases lay outside the gene matches. The V gene's germline CDR1 is LGHDT and CDR2 YNNKEL (reference sequence). There are 17 residues in the CDR3. The CDR3 nucleotides read TGTGCCAGCAGCCCCCGAGGGCGAGCGGGAGGGCGGGAGACCCAGTACTTC. This encodes CASSPRGRAGGRETQYF.

The chain joins TRBV5-1 to TRBJ2-1; maybe TRBD2 (5 bases). The CDR3 has 16 amino acids. Trimming stripped 0 bases from V and 1 base from J, with 11 bases between. From germline, CDR1 is SGHRS and CDR2 YFSETQ. CDR3 in amino acids: CASSLEAGGSYNEQFF. The CDR3 region has the DNA TGCGCCAGCAGCTTGGAGGCGGGCGGGTCCTACAATGAGCAGTTCTTC.

The genes are TRBV13 and TRBJ2-3; no firm D call. The V gene's germline CDR1 is PRHDT and CDR2 FYEKMQ (reference sequence). Trimming pared 5 bases from V and 5 bases from J, leaving 11 bases between. The CDR3 sequence is 13 residues long. CDR3 DNA: TGTGCCAGCAGCCGAACTATAGTAGATACGCAGTATTTT. It yields the protein CASSRTIVDTQYF.

V is TRBV19 and J is TRBJ2-3; 7 bases agree with TRBD2. Looked up from germline, CDR1 is LNHDA and CDR2 is SQIVND (reference sequence). The junction had 8 bases not matched to a gene; V was cut back by 3 bases and J by 8 bases. The CDR3 extends over 14 amino acids. This CDR3 reads CASSIGGRASTQYF. CDR3 nucleotide sequence: TGTGCCAGTAGTATCGGGGGGAGGGCCTCTACGCAGTATTTT. Drawing the rest from reference TRBV19 and TRBJ2-3, the complete variable domain is DGGITQSPKYLFRKEGQNVTLSCEQNLNHDAMYWYRQDPGQGLRLIYYSQIVNDFQKGDIAEGYSVSREKKESFPLTVTSAQKNPTAFYLCASSIGGRASTQYFGPGTRLTVL.

V and J are TRBV27 and TRBJ2-1; D may be TRBD2 (6 bases). CDR3 size: 16 residues. CDR1 and CDR2 from the germline V gene are MNHEY and SMNVEV (reference sequence). With 10 bases removed from V and 0 bases from J, the gap between germline ends came to 19 bases. CDR3 region: CATSPDGGNSYNEQFF. DNA for the CDR3: TGTGCCACCAGCCCTGATGGAGGGAACTCCTACAATGAGCAGTTCTTC.

This chain uses TRBV12-3 or TRBV12-4 with TRBJ1-2; D unresolved. There are 13 residues in the CDR3. Trimming cost V 5 bases and J 2 bases, with 9 bases left between them. CDR3 loop: CASSPRGNYGYTF. The CDR3 DNA is TGTGCCAGCAGTCCACGAGGGAACTATGGCTACACCTTC.

The chain uses TRBV12-3 or TRBV12-4 and TRBJ1-1; D not resolved. The V and J ends lost 11 bases and 5 bases respectively, with 12 bases between them. This CDR3 spans 11 amino acids. CDR3 loop: CAAGRRTEAFF. The DNA of the CDR3 is TGTGCCGCTGGTAGGAGGACTGAAGCTTTCTTT.

This clone turned up a few times. The rearrangement joins TRBV21-1 to TRBJ1-1; the D segment call TRBD1 is taken from the table without a DNA check. TRBV21-1 is flagged as a pseudogene. This CDR3 is 16 amino acids long. The CDR3, as DNA: TGTGCCAGCAGCAAAAGGTGGACAGGATTCGACACTGAAGCTTTCTTT. This sequence encodes CASSKRWTGFDTEAFF.

V usage is TRBV5-6 and J usage is TRBJ1-2; 8 nucleotides agree with TRBD1. Per germline, CDR1 SGHDT and CDR2 YYEEEE. With 4 bases clipped from V and 8 bases from J, the junction kept 4 bases outside the gene matches. The CDR3 is made up of 12 amino acids. CDR3 amino acids: CASSKDRDGYTF. In nucleotides, the CDR3 is TGTGCCAGCAGCAAGGACAGGGACGGCTACACCTTC.

The V call is TRBV11-3, the J call TRBJ2-3, with TRBD1 identical over 9 bases. The CDR3 is 17 amino acids. V lost 1 base and J lost 3; bases outside the gene matches: 8. CDR1 is SGHNT, CDR2 YENEEA, per germline. CDR3 coding DNA: TGTGCCAGCAGCTTAGCTGGGACAGGGAAAACAACAGATACGCAGTATTTT. It codes for CASSLAGTGKTTDTQYF. The whole variable domain, remainder taken from reference TRBV11-3 and TRBJ2-3, is EAGVVQSPRYKIIEKKQPVAFWCNPISGHNTLYWYLQNLGQGPELLIRYENEEAVDDSQLPKDRFSAERLKGVDSTLKIQPAELGDSAVYLCASSLAGTGKTTDTQYFGPGTRLTVL.

The chain employs TRBV19 and TRBJ1-1, with 8 positions matching TRBD1. With 2 bases clipped from V and 5 bases from J, the junction kept 7 bases outside the gene matches. Per germline, CDR1 LNHDA and CDR2 SQIVND (reference sequence). The CDR3 extends over 15 amino acids. The CDR3 region has the DNA TGTGCCAGTAGTATACAGGGGGCAGCTGGGACTGAAGCTTTCTTT. Translating gives CASSIQGAAGTEAFF.

The rearrangement uses TRBV27 and TRBJ2-2, with D tentatively TRBD2 (8 bases). The CDR3 has 17 residues. Per germline, CDR1 MNHEY and CDR2 SMNVEV (reference sequence). Trimming shortened V by 5 bases and J by 8 bases, and 24 bases separated the two germline ends. CDR3 loop: CASSPPDGRGLRGELFF. The CDR3 bases are TGTGCCAGCAGTCCACCTGACGGGAGGGGGCTAAGGGGGGAGCTGTTTTTT.

This CDR3 is CASSSQGLAGHEQFF. DNA of the CDR3: TGTGCCAGTAGTTCCCAGGGACTAGCGGGGCATGAGCAGTTCTTC. This chain uses TRBV19 with TRBJ2-1; 13 bases line up with TRBD2. The CDR3 extends over 15 amino acids. CDR1 is LNHDA, CDR2 SQIVND, per germline (reference sequence). The V and J ends lost 5 bases and 8 bases, in that order; junction bases with no gene match: 6.

The chain recombines TRBV29-1 with TRBJ2-3; 11 nucleotides align to TRBD1. J was trimmed by 4 bases and V by 7 bases; bases with no gene match: 13. The CDR3 runs 16 residues. CDR1 is SQVTM and CDR2 is ANQGSEA in the germline V gene. CDR3 region: CSAAFGTGGSADTQYF. The CDR3 nucleotides read TGCAGCGCCGCGTTTGGGACAGGGGGTAGCGCAGATACGCAGTATTTT.

The rearrangement links TRBV5-4 to TRBJ2-1, with 10 bases fitting TRBD2. The CDR3 has 15 amino acids. Unmatched junction bases numbered 2, after V lost 1 base and J lost 4 bases. Germline assignment: CDR1 SGHNT and CDR2 YYREEE (reference sequence). The CDR3 protein is CASSLYSGRYNEQFF. DNA for the CDR3: TGTGCCAGCAGCTTGTATAGCGGGAGGTACAATGAGCAGTTCTTC.

This sequence joins TRBV5-1 and TRBJ2-7; D possibly corresponds to TRBD2 (6 bases). Germline V gives CDR1 SGHRS, CDR2 YFSETQ. This CDR3 contains 15 residues. Between the trimmed V and J ends, which lost 2 bases and 2 bases, there was a span of 14 bases. CDR3 region: CASSFSGTATYEQYF. Here the CDR3 DNA reads TGCGCCAGCAGCTTTTCAGGGACTGCAACCTACGAGCAGTACTTC.

The gene calls are TRBV6-2 or TRBV6-3 and TRBJ1-2; 7 bases agree with TRBD1. The CDR3 sequence is 15 residues long. V shed 5 bases and J 2 bases; nucleotides not matched to a gene: 8. The germline V gene encodes CDR1 MNHEY and CDR2 SVGEGT. The CDR3 protein is CASSRDRVANYGYTF. In DNA form, the CDR3 reads TGTGCCAGCAGTCGAGACAGGGTGGCAAACTATGGCTACACCTTC.

This clone was observed a single time. The V gene is TRBV27, the J gene TRBJ2-2; D is undetermined. There are 11 residues in the CDR3. Trimming removed 7 bases at V and 6 bases at J, with 6 bases between. Per germline, CDR1 MNHEY and CDR2 SMNVEV (reference sequence). CDR3 residues: CASIAAGELFF. The CDR3 bases are TGTGCCAGCATCGCAGCCGGGGAGCTGTTTTTT.